This paragraph reports one TCR beta chain. Its binding antigen is unknown. Base qualities are not provided; no much larger clone lies one nucleotide away. Trimming removed 0 bases from V and 0 bases from J, leaving 13 bases between the germline ends. From cysteine to phenylalanine, the CDR3 is 17 amino acids long. Left in the record is the CDR3 DNA by itself, 51 bases read in frame from the first base. The germline V gene specifies LGHNT as CDR1 and FRNRAP as CDR2. This specimen comes from a study of T cell responses to AZD1222 COVID-19 vaccine (dated by TCRdb to the early 2020s). Turning to the overall study: AZD1222 recipients with second doses at about 4 weeks or about 12 weeks were pooled, because spike-specific TCR depth and breadth did not differ between schedules. A total of over 230 trial participants underwent TCR sequencing, of whom about 210 received two doses of AZD1222 and about 26 received two doses of the MenACWY control vaccine. Trial participants were enrolled by age into 18-55, 56-69 and 70-plus year subgroups, with roughly 150, 30 and 60 TCR-sequenced participants respectively.

The label giving this sample's time point can be read as: baseline before first vaccination. Vaccinee samples were obtained from the UK trials COV001 and COV002, which included a single-blind randomized controlled phase 2/3 trial of AZD1222 (ChAdOx1 nCoV-19) in healthy adults. Trial participant PBMC samples were collected at day 0 and day 28 after the second dose for TCRbeta chain sequencing. Points the paper makes about the study in general: In the small 56-69-year group, the increase in depth fell short of significance, most likely because of low power. Because no day 14 peak-response samples were available, the repertoires could be characterized only after the peak T cell response. Only a handful of AZD1222 recipients were SARS-CoV-2 seropositive at baseline, limiting conclusions about previously exposed vaccinees. Reportedly, close to half of the unique spike-specific TCRs recognized epitopes lying outside the regions that are mutated in the B.1.351 and B.1.1.7 variants. Most participants were white British and females outnumbered males, and the authors suggested that clonal diversity may have been underestimated. Spike-specific TCR breadth and depth rose significantly after two AZD1222 doses compared with day 0 and with MenACWY recipients. The whole spike protein was spanned by vaccine-associated CD4 TCRs, and dominant responses were seen in regions 160-218 and 743-854.

The CDR3 regions of human TCRbeta chains were subjected to immunosequencing. The authors processed their data as follows. TCRs in the repertoires were compared against a reference library of SARS-CoV-2-specific TCRs that had been generated with the MIRA antigen-specificity platform. Breadth meant the fraction of unique TCRs that were SARS-CoV-2-associated, whereas depth meant the fraction of total T cells that were SARS-CoV-2-associated. Using the MIRA data, each spike-specific TCR was mapped to the spike region that the TCR reacts to and placed in a CD4 or CD8 class. Log10-transformed breadth and depth values were compared by one-way ANOVA with Sidak's multiple comparisons tests. Held by TCRdb, this immuneACCESS table contains in-frame sequences only and omits some clones. Under half of the omission traces to an unresolved V gene where checked; the cause of the rest is unknown. The DNA was the basis for D and trimming; V, J and clone size are from that table. In all, the sample holds 90,000 to 130,000 clones, and 87% of those were seen once. The ten largest clones take up 3.2% of the sample.

The receptor comes from an adult in good health. The V and J genes are TRBV12-5 and TRBJ2-3; the D segment may tentatively be TRBD1 or TRBD2, each giving 5 matched bases. This sample comprised peripheral blood, obtained on day 0 of AZD1222 vaccination. The CDR3 has the sequence CASGLVLEGLSTDTQYF. Here is the DNA: TGTGCTAGTGGTTTGGTACTTGAGGGGCTTAGCACAGATACGCAGTATTTT.